The rows below give T cell receptor beta chains drawn from one sample of a study of shared clonotypes between healthy human individuals. TCRdb's copy holds only in-frame clones and misses some; the assay was immunoSEQ multiplex PCR. The repertoire holds over 850,000 clones, with about 84% as singletons. The sample consisted of memory CD4+ T cells from PBMCs. All receptors derive from a man aged 18 to 30 in good health. Some clones in this sample may be carry-over from other donors' samples. Both conserved end residues are part of each CDR3. Each record gives: J gene, D gene, V gene, clone size, CDR3 protein, CDR3 DNA. D genes are given only for firm matches. Clone size is given for some rows only: seen once, a few or many times, or a class if the clone is expanded.

J gene: TRBJ1-1; D gene: TRBD1; V gene: TRBV5-4; clone size: NA; CDR3 protein: CASSQRQGAGTEAFF; CDR3 DNA: TGTGCCAGCAGCCAGCGACAGGGGGCAGGGACTGAAGCTTTCTTT
J gene: TRBJ1-5; D gene: NA; V gene: TRBV19; clone size: NA; CDR3 protein: CASSIRGGAQPQHF; CDR3 DNA: TGTGCCAGTAGTATCCGGGGGGGAGCTCAGCCCCAGCATTTT
J gene: TRBJ2-7; D gene: TRBD2; V gene: TRBV7-2; clone size: NA; CDR3 protein: CASSQRREYEQYF; CDR3 DNA: TGTGCCAGCAGCCAGCGGCGGGAGTACGAGCAGTACTTC
J gene: TRBJ2-5; D gene: NA; V gene: TRBV7-2; clone size: NA; CDR3 protein: CASSRGQGETQYF; CDR3 DNA: TGTGCCAGCAGCCGAGGGCAGGGGGAGACCCAGTACTTC
J gene: TRBJ1-5; D gene: TRBD1; V gene: TRBV28; clone size: few; CDR3 protein: CASSPGGRLGIQPQHF; CDR3 DNA: TGTGCCAGCAGTCCAGGGGGACGCCTAGGAATTCAGCCCCAGCATTTT
J gene: TRBJ2-2; D gene: NA; V gene: TRBV19; clone size: NA; CDR3 protein: CASSISNFGELFF; CDR3 DNA: TGTGCCAGTAGTATTTCTAATTTCGGGGAGCTGTTTTTT
J gene: TRBJ2-3; D gene: NA; V gene: TRBV12-5; clone size: once; CDR3 protein: CASAPGTDTQYF; CDR3 DNA: TGTGCTAGTGCCCCAGGTACAGATACGCAGTATTTT
J gene: TRBJ2-1; D gene: TRBD2; V gene: TRBV5-1; clone size: NA; CDR3 protein: CASSLELAGAGTNEQFF; CDR3 DNA: TGCGCCAGCAGCTTGGAGCTAGCGGGAGCAGGAACCAATGAGCAGTTCTTC
J gene: TRBJ2-3; D gene: NA; V gene: TRBV6-1; clone size: NA; CDR3 protein: CASSERDVSTDTQYF; CDR3 DNA: TGTGCCAGCAGTGAAAGGGACGTTAGCACAGATACGCAGTATTTT
J gene: TRBJ1-3; D gene: NA; V gene: TRBV9; clone size: NA; CDR3 protein: CASSAPTGSGNTIYF; CDR3 DNA: TGTGCCAGCAGCGCCCCGACGGGCTCTGGAAACACCATATATTTT
J gene: TRBJ2-7; D gene: TRBD1; V gene: TRBV11-2; clone size: NA; CDR3 protein: CASSPGTGGPYEQYF; CDR3 DNA: TGTGCCAGCAGCCCGGGGACAGGGGGCCCCTACGAGCAGTACTTC
J gene: TRBJ1-4; D gene: NA; V gene: TRBV6-1; clone size: NA; CDR3 protein: CASSESLQEEKLFF; CDR3 DNA: TGTGCCAGCAGTGAATCCCTCCAGGAGGAAAAACTGTTTTTT
J gene: TRBJ1-5; D gene: TRBD1; V gene: TRBV28; clone size: NA; CDR3 protein: CASSSYRGASNF; CDR3 DNA: TGTGCCAGCAGTTCCTACAGGGGGGCCTCGAATTTT
J gene: TRBJ2-7; D gene: TRBD2; V gene: TRBV18; clone size: NA; CDR3 protein: CASSPGGAGYGEQYF; CDR3 DNA: TGTGCCAGCTCACCCGGGGGAGCGGGATACGGCGAGCAGTACTTC
J gene: TRBJ2-7; D gene: NA; V gene: TRBV10-3; clone size: once; CDR3 protein: CAISEARLGAYEQYF; CDR3 DNA: TGTGCCATCAGTGAGGCCCGACTAGGGGCCTACGAGCAGTACTTC
J gene: TRBJ2-7; D gene: TRBD2; V gene: TRBV2; clone size: NA; CDR3 protein: CASGLAGGYEQYF; CDR3 DNA: TGTGCCAGCGGACTAGCGGGAGGGTACGAGCAGTACTTC